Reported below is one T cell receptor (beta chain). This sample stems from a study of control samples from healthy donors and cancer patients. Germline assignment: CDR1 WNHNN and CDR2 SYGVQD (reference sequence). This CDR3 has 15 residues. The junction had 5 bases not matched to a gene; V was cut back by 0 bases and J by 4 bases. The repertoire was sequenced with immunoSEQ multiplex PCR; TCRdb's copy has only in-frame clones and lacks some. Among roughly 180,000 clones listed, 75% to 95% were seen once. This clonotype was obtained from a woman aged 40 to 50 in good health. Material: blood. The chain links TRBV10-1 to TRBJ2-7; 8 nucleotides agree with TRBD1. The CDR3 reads CASSESGQGAYEQYF. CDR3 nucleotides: TGCGCCAGCAGTGAGTCGGGGCAGGGGGCATACGAGCAGTACTTC.